This T cell receptor beta chain was recorded in a study of cytomegalovirus exposure and HLA in healthy donors. Both 60 Vbeta primers and 13 Jbeta primers went into the PCR. Clones were read by immunoSEQ multiplex PCR, and TCRdb kept only the in-frame ones, dropping some. Its table records just over 80,000 clones. V gave up 5 bases and J gave up 5 bases; unmatched junction bases: 6. Per the germline V gene, CDR1 is MGHRA and CDR2 is YSYEKL. This CDR3 is 14 amino acids long. The chain carries TRBV4-1 and TRBJ2-7; 10 bases line up with TRBD2. The sequence derives from a woman in her 30s in good health and CMV-seronegative. Sequencing was done on a sample of PBMCs. The CDR3 DNA is TGCGCCAGCAGCGTCCTAGCGGGAGTCCACGAGCAGTACTTC. Protein product: CASSVLAGVHEQYF.